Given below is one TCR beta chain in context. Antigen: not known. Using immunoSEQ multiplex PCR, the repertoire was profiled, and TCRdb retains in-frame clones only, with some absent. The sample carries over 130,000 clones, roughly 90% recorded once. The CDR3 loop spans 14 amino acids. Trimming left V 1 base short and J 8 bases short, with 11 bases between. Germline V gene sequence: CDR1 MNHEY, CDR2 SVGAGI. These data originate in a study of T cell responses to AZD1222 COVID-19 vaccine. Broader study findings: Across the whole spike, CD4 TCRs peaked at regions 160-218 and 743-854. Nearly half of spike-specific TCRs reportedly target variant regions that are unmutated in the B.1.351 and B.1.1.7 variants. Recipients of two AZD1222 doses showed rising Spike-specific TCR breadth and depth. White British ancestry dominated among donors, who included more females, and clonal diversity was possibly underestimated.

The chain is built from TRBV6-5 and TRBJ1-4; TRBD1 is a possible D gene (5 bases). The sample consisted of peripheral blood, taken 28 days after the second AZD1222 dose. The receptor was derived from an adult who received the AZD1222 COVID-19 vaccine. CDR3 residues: CASSYFGAEEKLFF. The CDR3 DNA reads TGTGCCAGCAGTTACTTTGGGGCAGAAGAAAAACTGTTTTTT.